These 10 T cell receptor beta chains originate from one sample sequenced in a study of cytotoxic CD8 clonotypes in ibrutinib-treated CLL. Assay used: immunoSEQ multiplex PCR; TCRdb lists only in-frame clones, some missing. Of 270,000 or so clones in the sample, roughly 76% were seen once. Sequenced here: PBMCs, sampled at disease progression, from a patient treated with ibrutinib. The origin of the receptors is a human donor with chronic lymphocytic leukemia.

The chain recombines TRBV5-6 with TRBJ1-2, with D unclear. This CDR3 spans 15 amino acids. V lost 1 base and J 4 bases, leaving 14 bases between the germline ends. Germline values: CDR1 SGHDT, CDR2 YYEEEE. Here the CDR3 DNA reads TGTGCCAGCAGCTTGTTCGGGCCGCCACTCTATGGCTACACCTTC. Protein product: CASSLFGPPLYGYTF.

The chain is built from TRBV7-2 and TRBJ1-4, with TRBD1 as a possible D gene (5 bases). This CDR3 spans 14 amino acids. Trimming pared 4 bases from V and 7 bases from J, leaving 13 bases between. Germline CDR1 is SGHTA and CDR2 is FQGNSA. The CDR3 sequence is CASSWGRGAEKLFF. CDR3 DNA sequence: TGTGCCAGCAGCTGGGGGAGGGGAGCTGAAAAACTGTTTTTT. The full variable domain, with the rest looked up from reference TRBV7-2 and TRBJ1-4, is GAGVSQSPSNKVTEKGKDVELRCDPISGHTALYWYRQSLGQGLEFLIYFQGNSAPDKSGLPSDRFSAERTGGSVSTLTIQRTQQEDSAVYLCASSWGRGAEKLFFGSGTQLSVL.

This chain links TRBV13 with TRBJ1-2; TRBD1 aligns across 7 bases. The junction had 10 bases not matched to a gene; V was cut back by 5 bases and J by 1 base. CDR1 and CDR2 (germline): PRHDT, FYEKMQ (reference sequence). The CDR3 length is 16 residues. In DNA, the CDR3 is TGTGCCAGCAGCCTCGGACAGGCCCGCTTTAACTATGGCTACACCTTC. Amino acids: CASSLGQARFNYGYTF.

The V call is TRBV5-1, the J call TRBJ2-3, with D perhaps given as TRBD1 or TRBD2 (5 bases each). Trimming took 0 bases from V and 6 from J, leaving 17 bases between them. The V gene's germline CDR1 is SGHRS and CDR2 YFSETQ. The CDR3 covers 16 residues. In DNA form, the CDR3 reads TGCGCCAGCAGCTTGGTAGGGGACCCATTCACTGATACGCAGTATTTT. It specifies CASSLVGDPFTDTQYF. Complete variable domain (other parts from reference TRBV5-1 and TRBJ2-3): KAGVTQTPRYLIKTRGQQVTLSCSPISGHRSVSWYQQTPGQGLQFLFEYFSETQRNKGNFPGRFSGRQFSNSRSEMNVSTLELGDSALYLCASSLVGDPFTDTQYFGPGTRLTVL.

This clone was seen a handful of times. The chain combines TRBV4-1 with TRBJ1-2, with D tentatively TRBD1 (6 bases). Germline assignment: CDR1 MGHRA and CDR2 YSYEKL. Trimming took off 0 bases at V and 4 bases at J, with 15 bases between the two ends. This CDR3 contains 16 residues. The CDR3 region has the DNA TGCGCCAGCAGCCAAGATCCCCAAACAGGGTTCTATGGCTACACCTTC. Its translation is CASSQDPQTGFYGYTF.

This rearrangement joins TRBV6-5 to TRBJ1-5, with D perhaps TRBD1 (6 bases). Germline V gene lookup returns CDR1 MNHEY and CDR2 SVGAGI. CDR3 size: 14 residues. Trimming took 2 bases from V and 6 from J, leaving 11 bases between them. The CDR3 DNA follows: TGTGCCAGCAGTTACGATGGGGGCGTTCAGCCCCAGCATTTT. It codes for CASSYDGGVQPQHF.

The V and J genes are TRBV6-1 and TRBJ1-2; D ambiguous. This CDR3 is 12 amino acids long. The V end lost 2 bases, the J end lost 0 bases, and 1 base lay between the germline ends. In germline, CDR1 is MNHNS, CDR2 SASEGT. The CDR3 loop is CASSETNYGYTF. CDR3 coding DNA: TGTGCCAGCAGTGAAACTAACTATGGCTACACCTTC.

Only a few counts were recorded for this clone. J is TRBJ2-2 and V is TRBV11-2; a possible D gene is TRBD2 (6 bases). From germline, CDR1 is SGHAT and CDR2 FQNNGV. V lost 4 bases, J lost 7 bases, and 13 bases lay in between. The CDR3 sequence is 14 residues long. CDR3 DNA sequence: TGTGCCAGCAGCTACCGACTAGTAGTCGGGGAGCTGTTTTTT. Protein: CASSYRLVVGELFF. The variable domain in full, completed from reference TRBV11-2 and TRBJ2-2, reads EAGVAQSPRYKIIEKRQSVAFWCNPISGHATLYWYQQILGQGPKLLIQFQNNGVVDDSQLPKDRFSAERLKGVDSTLKIQPAKLEDSAVYLCASSYRLVVGELFFGEGSRLTVL.

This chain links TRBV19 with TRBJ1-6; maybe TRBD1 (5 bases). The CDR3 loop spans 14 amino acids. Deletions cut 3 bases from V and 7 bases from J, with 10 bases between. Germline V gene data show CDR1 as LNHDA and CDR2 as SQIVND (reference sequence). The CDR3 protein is CASSIGGANSPLHF. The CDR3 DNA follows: TGTGCCAGTAGTATCGGAGGGGCCAATTCACCCCTCCACTTT.

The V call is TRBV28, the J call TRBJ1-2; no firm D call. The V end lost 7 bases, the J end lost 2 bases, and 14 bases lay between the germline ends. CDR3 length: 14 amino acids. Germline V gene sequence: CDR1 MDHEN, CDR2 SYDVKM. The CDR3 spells CASTIDRTNYGYTF. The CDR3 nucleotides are TGTGCCAGCACCATAGATCGGACCAACTATGGCTACACCTTC.